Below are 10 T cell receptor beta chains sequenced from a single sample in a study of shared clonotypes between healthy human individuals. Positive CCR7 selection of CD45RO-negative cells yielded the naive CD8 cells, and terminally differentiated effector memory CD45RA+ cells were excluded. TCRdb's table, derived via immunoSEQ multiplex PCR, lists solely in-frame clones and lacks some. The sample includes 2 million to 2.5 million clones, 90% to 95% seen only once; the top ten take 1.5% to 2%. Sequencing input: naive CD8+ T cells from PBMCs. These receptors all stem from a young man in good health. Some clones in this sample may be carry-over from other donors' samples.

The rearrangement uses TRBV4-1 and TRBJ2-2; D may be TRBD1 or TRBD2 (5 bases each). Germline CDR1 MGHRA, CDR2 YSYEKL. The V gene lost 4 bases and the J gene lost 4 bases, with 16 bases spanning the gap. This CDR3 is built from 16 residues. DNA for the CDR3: TGCGCCAGCAGCCGAACATCGGGACCCCCCACCGGGGAGCTGTTTTTT. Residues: CASSRTSGPPTGELFF.

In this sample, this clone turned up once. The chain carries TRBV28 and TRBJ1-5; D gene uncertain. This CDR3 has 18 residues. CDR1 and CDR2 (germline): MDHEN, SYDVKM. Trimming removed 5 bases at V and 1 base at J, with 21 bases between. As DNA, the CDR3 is TGTGCCAGCAGTCGACCAATGGCCTTGCTAACGAGCAATCAGCCCCAGCATTTT. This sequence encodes CASSRPMALLTSNQPQHF.

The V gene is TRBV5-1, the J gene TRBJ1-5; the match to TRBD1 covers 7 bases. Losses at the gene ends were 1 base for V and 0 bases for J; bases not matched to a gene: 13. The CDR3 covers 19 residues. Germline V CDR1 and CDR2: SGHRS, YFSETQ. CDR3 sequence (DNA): TGCGCCAGCAGCTTGTTGGGCAGGGGGGCCAGTTATAGCAATCAGCCCCAGCATTTT. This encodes CASSLLGRGASYSNQPQHF.

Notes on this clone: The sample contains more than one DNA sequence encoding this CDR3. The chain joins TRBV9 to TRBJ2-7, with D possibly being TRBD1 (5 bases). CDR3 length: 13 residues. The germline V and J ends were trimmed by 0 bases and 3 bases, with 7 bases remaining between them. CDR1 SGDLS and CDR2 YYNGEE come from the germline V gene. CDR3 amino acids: CASSVGQNYEQYF. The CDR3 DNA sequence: TGTGCCAGCAGCGTAGGACAGAACTACGAGCAGTACTTC.

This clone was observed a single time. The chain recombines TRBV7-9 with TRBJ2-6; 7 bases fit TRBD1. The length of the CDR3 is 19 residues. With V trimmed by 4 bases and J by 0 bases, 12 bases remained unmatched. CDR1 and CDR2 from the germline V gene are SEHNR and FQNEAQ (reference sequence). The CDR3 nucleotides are TGTGCCAGCAGCTCGAAACTTGACAGGGTAGACTCTGGGGCCAACGTCCTGACTTTC. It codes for CASSSKLDRVDSGANVLTF. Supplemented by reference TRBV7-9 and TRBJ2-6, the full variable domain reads DTGVSQNPRHKITKRGQNVTFRCDPISEHNRLYWYRQTLGQGPEFLTYFQNEAQLEKSRLLSDRFSAERPKGSFSTLEIQRTEQGDSAMYLCASSSKLDRVDSGANVLTFGAGSRLTVL.

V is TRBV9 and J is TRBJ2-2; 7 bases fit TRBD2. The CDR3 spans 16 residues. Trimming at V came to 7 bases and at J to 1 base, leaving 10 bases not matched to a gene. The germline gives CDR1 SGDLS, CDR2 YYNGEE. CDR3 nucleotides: TGTGCCAGCTCCCATACGGGGGGTAGGAACACCGGGGAGCTGTTTTTT. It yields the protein CASSHTGGRNTGELFF.

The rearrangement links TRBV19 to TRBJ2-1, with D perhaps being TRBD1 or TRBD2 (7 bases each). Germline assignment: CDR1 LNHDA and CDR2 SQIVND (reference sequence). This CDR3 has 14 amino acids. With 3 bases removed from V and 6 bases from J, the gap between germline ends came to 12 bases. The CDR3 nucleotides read TGTGCCAGTAGTATTATCAGGGGGGGCAATGAGCAGTTCTTC. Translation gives CASSIIRGGNEQFF.

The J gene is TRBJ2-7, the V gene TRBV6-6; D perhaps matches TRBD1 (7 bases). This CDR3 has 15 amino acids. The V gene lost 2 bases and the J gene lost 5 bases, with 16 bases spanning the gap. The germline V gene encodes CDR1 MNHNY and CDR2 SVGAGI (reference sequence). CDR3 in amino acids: CASSYAGQSPHEQYF. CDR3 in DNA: TGTGCCAGCAGTTACGCGGGACAGTCCCCCCACGAGCAGTACTTC.

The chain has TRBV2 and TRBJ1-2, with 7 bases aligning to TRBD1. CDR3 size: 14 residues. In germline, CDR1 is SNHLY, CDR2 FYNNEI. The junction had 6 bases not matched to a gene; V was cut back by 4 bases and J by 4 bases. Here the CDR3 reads CASSAGTAFYGYTF. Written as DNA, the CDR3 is TGTGCCAGCAGTGCAGGGACAGCCTTCTATGGCTACACCTTC.

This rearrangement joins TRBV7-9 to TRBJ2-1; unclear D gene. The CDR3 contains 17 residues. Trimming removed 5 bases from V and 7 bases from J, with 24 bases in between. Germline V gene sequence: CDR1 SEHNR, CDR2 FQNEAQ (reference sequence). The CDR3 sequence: CASSTPGKGISGNEQFF. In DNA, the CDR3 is TGTGCCAGCAGCACCCCTGGGAAGGGAATATCTGGAAATGAGCAGTTCTTC.